These 8 T cell receptor beta chains were sequenced from one sample in a study of blood T cell repertoires in COVID-19. Produced via immunoSEQ multiplex PCR; TCRdb's table is partial and in-frame only. This sample carries more than 150,000 clones, 89% of them seen once, and the ten largest clones take 5.5% to 7.5%. What was sequenced was peripheral blood. These receptors came from a man in his forties with acute or convalescent COVID-19.

This chain links TRBV19 with TRBJ2-1; D is unresolved. This CDR3 is built from 14 residues. With 5 bases removed from V and 3 bases from J, the gap between germline ends came to 11 bases. From germline, CDR1 is LNHDA and CDR2 SQIVND (reference sequence). The CDR3 bases are TGTGCCAGTAGTTTCGGCGGCCGCTACAATGAGCAGTTCTTC. It codes for CASSFGGRYNEQFF.

This chain uses TRBV2 with TRBJ1-4; D gene uncertain. CDR1 and CDR2 from the germline V gene are SNHLY and FYNNEI. CDR3 length: 14 residues. V lost 6 bases and J lost 3, with 11 bases in between. CDR3 region: CASRLRDANEKLFF. The CDR3 DNA is TGTGCCAGCAGACTCCGGGATGCTAATGAAAAACTGTTTTTT.

This chain connects TRBV2 to TRBJ2-6; 7 bases agree with TRBD1. The CDR3 spans 19 residues. Trimming cost V 8 bases and J 0 bases; bases outside gene matches: 16. Germline V gene sequence: CDR1 SNHLY, CDR2 FYNNEI. Here the CDR3 reads CASLPPGQLLLSGANVLTF. CDR3 sequence (DNA): TGTGCCAGCTTACCCCCGGGACAGTTGCTCCTCTCTGGGGCCAACGTCCTGACTTTC.

This chain uses TRBV29-1 with TRBJ2-7; 9 bases fit TRBD1. V was pared by 6 bases and J by 4 bases, with 7 bases of the junction left unmatched. This CDR3 spans 13 amino acids. Germline values: CDR1 SQVTM, CDR2 ANQGSEA. This CDR3 is CSVLTGGRYEQYF. The CDR3 region has the DNA TGCAGCGTCTTGACAGGGGGTCGGTACGAGCAGTACTTC.

The V call is TRBV7-9, the J call TRBJ1-2, with 12 bases lining up with TRBD1. The ends lost 5 bases at V and 2 bases at J; junction bases unmatched: 12. Per the germline V gene, CDR1 is SEHNR and CDR2 is FQNEAQ (reference sequence). The CDR3 has 18 amino acids. CDR3 nucleotides: TGTGCCAGCAGCCCTAGTTCCGAGGGACAGGGGGCGAACTATGGCTACACCTTC. Translation gives CASSPSSEGQGANYGYTF.

The chain couples TRBV18 to TRBJ1-1; 8 bases align to TRBD1. Trimming cost V 6 bases and J 2 bases; bases outside gene matches: 5. CDR3 length: 14 residues. Germline-derived CDR1 and CDR2 are KGHSH and LQKENI. This CDR3 reads CASSGQGINTEAFF. CDR3 DNA sequence: TGTGCCAGCTCTGGACAGGGTATTAACACTGAAGCTTTCTTT.

This clone was counted a single time. The CDR3 coding sequence is TGCGCCAGCAGCCCTTGGGGGGGGACGGATGGCTACACCTTC. Translation gives CASSPWGGTDGYTF. The J gene is TRBJ1-2, the V gene TRBV5-1; D is perhaps TRBD1 (5 bases). Germline-derived CDR1 and CDR2 are SGHRS and YFSETQ. This CDR3 is built from 14 residues. Between the trimmed V and J ends, which lost 4 bases and 6 bases, there was a span of 16 bases.

This clone was detected once. The genes are TRBV10-3 and TRBJ2-1; the match to TRBD1 covers 7 bases. The germline V gene has CDR1 ENHRY and CDR2 SYGVKD. Trimming cost V 10 bases and J 2 bases; bases outside gene matches: 14. There are 16 residues in the CDR3. CDR3 nucleotides: TGTGCCACCAGAAACCCCGGGACAGAGGCCTACAATGAGCAGTTCTTC. Amino acids: CATRNPGTEAYNEQFF.